This TCR beta chain was sequenced during a study of shared clonotypes between healthy human individuals (TCRdb year 2020). For context, the study as a whole: A few men and two women, aged 18 to 49 years, made up the cohort. For each donor, CD4 naive and CD4 memory were each run on three plates, CD8 naive on two plates, and CD8 memory on one plate. Blood TCR repertoires of about 5 healthy adults were deeply sequenced to estimate repertoire size and the extent of clonotype sharing between individuals. To increase sequencing depth and limit assay-specific biases, TCR repertoire library preparation and sequencing were carried out by different laboratories using diverse techniques. Between about 0.94 and 8.9 billion PBMCs per donor were obtained by leukapheresis.

This clone appeared a single time. Its antigen is currently not known. Base qualities were left out, and no much larger clone turns up one base away. Using the deep immunoSEQ assay, TCR CDR3 regions were amplified from genomic DNA by multiplex PCR. For each cell subset, the extracted genomic DNA was distributed evenly across all wells of several immunoSEQ 96-well plates, and each plate served as one replicate. Each replicate PCR for sorted subsets received 200 ng genomic DNA, equal to around 32,000 T cell genomes. Purified libraries were measured with a Qubit 3.0 fluorometer, size-checked on a Bioanalyzer 2100, and measured again with the KAPA Library Quantification kit. A separate single-read 150-cycle Illumina NextSeq 550 flow cell was used to sequence each immunoSEQ 96-well plate. Under the source paper's analysis protocol: Because only junctional sequences without quality scores were contained in the immunoSEQ output, filtering matching that applied to full-length reads could not be performed. To assign V/J genes and CDR3, sequences were annotated using PyIR, a Python wrapper for IgBLAST v1.9, with IMGT germline references. Reads were removed for weak V/J assignments (E-value above 1e-6), missing CDR3, stop codons, out-of-frame junctions, or ambiguous translated residues. V3J clonotypes were defined as sequences sharing the same inferred V gene, J gene, and CDR3 amino acid sequence. Percentage overlap between repertoires was computed as shared unique clonotypes divided by the size of the smaller repertoire. Repertoire richness was assessed with RTK rarefaction, the Chao1 estimator, and Recon v2.1 estimates of unobserved clonotypes. Generation probabilities were computed with OLGA for all TCRbeta clonotypes obtained by the gDNA method from four donors. TCRdb mirrors the immuneACCESS table, restricted to in-frame sequences. Some clones are absent from its copies; in checked studies, under half trace to an unresolved V gene, and the reason for the others is unknown. V, J and clone size were drawn from that table, and D and trimming were deduced from the DNA. The sample records a few hundred thousand clones, roughly 84% of which are singletons. The ten largest account for around 15% of the sample.

V is shortened by 3 bases, J by 2 bases, and the region joining them spans 2 bases. The CDR3, from cysteine to phenylalanine, totals 12 residues. Only the CDR3 DNA is retained, 36 bases long and in frame from the first base. For CDR1 and CDR2, the germline V gene lists ENHRY and SYGVKD. The donors were healthy, HIV-negative adults who had no recently reported acute infections or vaccinations. Only Caucasian adults living in Nashville, Tennessee, USA were represented among the donors. The CD8 memory samples were a combination of magnetically selected CD45RO+ cells and CCR7-negative CD45RA+ effector memory (TemRA) cells. After blood collection by leukapheresis, PBMCs were isolated using Ficoll-Histopaque density gradient centrifugation and then cryopreserved in the vapor phase of liquid nitrogen. Analytical flow cytometry was used to check the purity and quantity of each magnetically sorted T cell population. Each sorted fraction had its genomic DNA isolated and then quantified by UV absorbance on a Nanodrop 2000c.

On the study overall, not on this receptor specifically: Even with the large sequencing depth, rarefaction of the sorted-subset datasets indicated that sequencing was incomplete. The genetic and exposure-history diversity represented was limited by the small number of donors. Compared with non-shared clonotypes, clonotypes shared by all four sorted-subset donors had higher generation probabilities. Sampling was limited to blood, and TCR repertoires in tissue likely differ from TCR repertoires in blood. About 5% of naive CD4, 3.5% of naive CD8, 2.3% of memory CD4, and 0.4% of memory CD8 clonotypes were shared across a few donors. Estimated clonotype richness was generally larger for naive than for memory subsets. Pairwise subsampling indicated that sequencing depth was expected to affect the degree of clonotype sharing among donors.

The sequenced material came from memory CD8+ T cells sorted from blood. The cell subset or site label, read with the paper, signifies: CD45RO+ cells pooled with CCR7-negative TemRA cells. This sequence uses TRBV10-3 and TRBJ2-1; there is no confident call for the D gene. The receptor was isolated from a man younger than 35 in good health. The bases read TGTGCCATCAGTGATGCCTACAATGAGCAGTTCTTC. Translated, it reads CAISDAYNEQFF.